The rows below give T cell receptor beta chains drawn from one sample of a study of CD8 T cells in Susac syndrome. Each CDR3 protein gets one entry after TCRdb re-called the immunoSEQ multiplex PCR reads with MiXCR. The profile shows more than 120,000 distinct CDR3 sequences, roughly 94% of them singletons. The sample comprised CD4+ T cells from PBMCs. These receptors came from a human donor in good health. Each CDR3 is given with its conserved first and last residue.

v_call: TRBV12-3/TRBV12-4
cdr3_length: 17
cdr3_aa: CASSPWTVISGANVLTF

v_call: TRBV12-3/TRBV12-4
cdr3_length: 14
cdr3_aa: CASSRTMNTGELFF

v_call: TRBV9
cdr3_length: 17
cdr3_aa: CASSVGMSGSGRNIQYF

v_call: TRBV28
cdr3_length: 13
cdr3_aa: CASTWGPYNEQFF

v_call: TRBV19
cdr3_length: 13
cdr3_aa: CASTPGHPYEQYF

v_call: TRBV6-5
cdr3_length: 15
cdr3_aa: CASSRSIRHPYGYTF

v_call: TRBV5-4
cdr3_length: 15
cdr3_aa: CASRPGTGVQETQYF

v_call: TRBV9
cdr3_length: 15
cdr3_aa: CASSGLGQGGYGYTF

v_call: TRBV5-4
cdr3_length: 13
cdr3_aa: CASSLALAEPQYF

v_call: TRBV6-2/TRBV6-3
cdr3_length: 13
cdr3_aa: CASTGGRFDGYTF

v_call: TRBV30
cdr3_length: 14
cdr3_aa: CAWARGTSTDTQYF

v_call: TRBV5-1
cdr3_length: 13
cdr3_aa: CASSLVWQETQYF

v_call: TRBV6-4
cdr3_length: 13
cdr3_aa: CASSVTLQASPFF

v_call: TRBV28
cdr3_length: 17
cdr3_aa: CASSLTAAKNYGNTIYF

v_call: TRBV12-3/TRBV12-4
cdr3_length: 14
cdr3_aa: CASSAGTGPHEQFF

v_call: TRBV20-1
cdr3_length: 12
cdr3_aa: CSASSSGDIQYF

v_call: TRBV19
cdr3_length: 15
cdr3_aa: CASRAIDRLYTEAFF

v_call: TRBV12-3/TRBV12-4
cdr3_length: 12
cdr3_aa: CASSLQETEAFF

v_call: TRBV2
cdr3_length: 14
cdr3_aa: CASSDRGRGQPQHF

v_call: TRBV5-4
cdr3_length: 16
cdr3_aa: CASTLSIAGGRETQYF

v_call: TRBV7-6
cdr3_length: 12
cdr3_aa: CASSLEGGTQYF

v_call: TRBV24-1
cdr3_length: 18
cdr3_aa: CATSDPKTSGYSTDTQYF

v_call: TRBV30
cdr3_length: 13
cdr3_aa: CAWSTRGGYGYTF

v_call: TRBV20-1
cdr3_length: 19
cdr3_aa: CSAVWGLAGVLSSYNEQFF

v_call: TRBV27
cdr3_length: 13
cdr3_aa: CASSDRGNTEAFF

v_call: TRBV20-1
cdr3_length: 15
cdr3_aa: CSARGSAVRTDTQYF

v_call: TRBV5-1
cdr3_length: 14
cdr3_aa: CASSFYFSTDTQYF

v_call: TRBV13
cdr3_length: 13
cdr3_aa: CASSSGQNYGYTF

v_call: TRBV27
cdr3_length: 15
cdr3_aa: CASSLLAGSGNEQFF

v_call: TRBV25-1
cdr3_length: 17
cdr3_aa: CASSDFPWSPENNEQFF

v_call: TRBV18
cdr3_length: 16
cdr3_aa: CASSTTSGRALETQYF

v_call: TRBV2
cdr3_length: 14
cdr3_aa: CASGWWRGGQPQHF

v_call: TRBV6-2/TRBV6-3
cdr3_length: 16
cdr3_aa: CASSYSLSSGSYEQYF

v_call: TRBV5-6
cdr3_length: 14
cdr3_aa: CASSRLGPNTEAFF

v_call: TRBV27
cdr3_length: 15
cdr3_aa: CASSGLDRGPEGYTF

v_call: TRBV12-3/TRBV12-4
cdr3_length: 21
cdr3_aa: CASSLGSSDGEGDSPYYGYTF

v_call: TRBV11-2
cdr3_length: 15
cdr3_aa: CASSGGGRDTDTQYF

v_call: TRBV18
cdr3_length: 14
cdr3_aa: CASSPLGQSYEQYF

v_call: TRBV20-1
cdr3_length: 14
cdr3_aa: CSAGGGLTGNIQYF

v_call: TRBV7-2
cdr3_length: 14
cdr3_aa: CASSPPGLGKTQYF

v_call: TRBV7-2
cdr3_length: 13
cdr3_aa: CASSLQFRETQYF

v_call: TRBV10-3
cdr3_length: 12
cdr3_aa: CASNSGANVLTF

v_call: TRBV5-4
cdr3_length: 16
cdr3_aa: CASSRQGGVSGNTIYF

v_call: TRBV5-4
cdr3_length: 15
cdr3_aa: CASSQDRGLNTEAFF

v_call: TRBV3-1
cdr3_length: 13
cdr3_aa: CASSMREAYEQYF

v_call: TRBV20-1
cdr3_length: 14
cdr3_aa: CSASSEAATYEQYF

v_call: TRBV9
cdr3_length: 16
cdr3_aa: CASSATIRDRVSEAFF

v_call: TRBV27
cdr3_length: 17
cdr3_aa: CASSFQSTSGSTDTQYF

v_call: TRBV9
cdr3_length: 15
cdr3_aa: CASSPGVAGKGELFF

v_call: TRBV18
cdr3_length: 16
cdr3_aa: CASSLTGGTRNNEQFF

v_call: TRBV14
cdr3_length: 13
cdr3_aa: CASSQYSNQPQHF